This is a list of T cell receptor beta chains from one sample in a study of CD8 T cells in Susac syndrome. MiXCR was run by TCRdb on the immunoSEQ multiplex PCR reads, yielding one entry per CDR3 protein. The sample includes 95,000 to 150,000 distinct CDR3 sequences, roughly 94% seen only once; the top ten take roughly 0.29%. Sequenced sample: CD8+ T cells from PBMCs. Source of these receptors: a human donor with Susac syndrome. Both conserved end residues are part of each CDR3. Each record gives: clone size, V gene, J gene, D gene, CDR3 protein, CDR3 DNA. The D gene is left open where the match is weak. Only part of the rows carry a size: once, few, many, or a class if the clone is expanded.

-	TRBV29-1	TRBJ2-1	TRBD2	CSFQRGNEQFF	TGCAGCTTCCAGCGGGGAAATGAGCAGTTCTTC
-	TRBV5-5	TRBJ2-5	-	CASSPYWGAVETQYF	TGTGCCAGCAGCCCCTACTGGGGGGCCGTAGAGACCCAGTACTTC
-	TRBV6-5	TRBJ2-5	TRBD2	CASSVLAGGPQETQYF	TGTGCCAGCAGTGTACTAGCGGGGGGGCCTCAAGAGACCCAGTACTTC
-	TRBV5-4	TRBJ1-6	-	CASSWGGGSVSPLHF	TGTGCCAGCAGCTGGGGGGGCGGATCAGTTTCACCCCTCCACTTT
-	TRBV13	TRBJ1-2	-	CASSEGQANYGYTF	TGTGCCAGCAGCGAAGGCCAGGCTAACTATGGCTACACCTTC
-	TRBV7-7	TRBJ2-1	TRBD2	CASSQGLAAYNEQFF	TGTGCTAGCAGCCAAGGACTAGCGGCCTACAATGAGCAGTTCTTC
-	TRBV29-1	TRBJ1-2	-	CSDEEEGLYTF	TGCAGCGACGAGGAGGAAGGTCTCTACACCTTC
-	TRBV20-1	TRBJ1-1	-	CSARDNAFF	TGCAGTGCTAGAGATAACGCTTTCTTT
-	TRBV5-4	TRBJ1-2	-	CASSLEPGDGYTF	TGTGCCAGCAGCTTGGAACCCGGGGATGGCTACACCTTC
-	TRBV6-2/TRBV6-3	TRBJ2-7	TRBD1	CASTGDSPYEQYF	TGTGCCAGTACCGGGGACAGTCCATACGAGCAGTACTTC
-	TRBV30	TRBJ1-2	-	CALEKGYYGYTF	TGTGCCCTAGAGAAGGGCTACTATGGCTACACCTTC
-	TRBV9	TRBJ2-1	-	CASSPISYNEQFF	TGTGCCAGCAGCCCCATCTCCTACAATGAGCAGTTCTTC
-	TRBV18	TRBJ2-5	TRBD2	CASSPGTRVQETQYF	TGTGCCAGCTCACCCGGGACTAGAGTTCAAGAGACCCAGTACTTC
-	TRBV5-1	TRBJ2-1	-	CASSLGQEGAGEQFF	TGCGCCAGCAGCTTGGGACAGGAGGGAGCCGGGGAGCAGTTCTTC
-	TRBV29-1	TRBJ1-2	-	CSVEQPRGYGYTF	TGCAGCGTTGAACAGCCTAGGGGCTATGGCTACACCTTC
-	TRBV4-3	TRBJ2-7	-	CASSQGDNPYEQYF	TGCGCCAGCAGCCAAGGGGACAATCCCTACGAGCAGTACTTC
-	TRBV27	TRBJ2-1	-	CASSSLSSYNEQFF	TGTGCCAGCAGTTCGCTGAGCTCCTACAATGAGCAGTTCTTC
-	TRBV29-1	TRBJ2-7	TRBD1	CSVTGARYEQYF	TGCAGCGTCACAGGGGCGAGGTACGAGCAGTACTTC
once	TRBV21-1	TRBJ1-1	-	CASSKVRVWNTEAFF	TGTGCCAGCAGCAAAGTGAGGGTATGGAACACTGAAGCTTTCTTT
few	TRBV7-9	TRBJ2-3	-	CASSLGLATDTQYF	TGTGCCAGCAGCTTAGGGTTAGCCACAGATACGCAGTATTTT
-	TRBV29-1	TRBJ1-3	-	CSVDFGGGNTIYF	TGCAGCGTTGATTTCGGCGGTGGAAACACCATATATTTT
-	TRBV4-3	TRBJ2-2	TRBD1	CASSQGTGTGTGELFF	TGCGCCAGCAGCCAAGGTACCGGGACAGGCACCGGGGAGCTGTTTTTT
-	TRBV9	TRBJ2-1	TRBD2	CASSEGTSQINSYNEQFF	TGTGCCAGCAGCGAGGGGACTAGCCAAATCAACTCCTACAATGAGCAGTTCTTC
-	TRBV14	TRBJ1-2	-	CASSQDMGDYGYTF	TGTGCCAGCAGCCAAGATATGGGGGACTATGGCTACACCTTC
-	TRBV13	TRBJ1-2	-	CASSPPSPYGYTF	TGTGCCAGCAGCCCTCCCTCCCCCTATGGCTACACCTTC
-	TRBV7-2	TRBJ2-3	-	CASSLGPGVRTDTQYF	TGTGCCAGCAGCTTAGGTCCAGGGGTGAGGACAGATACGCAGTATTTT
-	TRBV19	TRBJ1-5	-	CASVTPGGPQHF	TGTGCCAGTGTAACCCCCGGAGGACCCCAGCATTTT
-	TRBV20-1	TRBJ2-7	TRBD1	CSARNRDRGTYEQYF	TGCAGTGCTCGAAACCGGGACAGGGGAACCTACGAGCAGTACTTC
-	TRBV6-5	TRBJ2-1	-	CASKYGGDEQFF	TGTGCCAGCAAATACGGGGGCGATGAGCAGTTCTTC
-	TRBV7-9	TRBJ2-2	-	CASSFSGDYTGELFF	TGTGCCAGCAGCTTCTCGGGGGACTACACCGGGGAGCTGTTTTTT